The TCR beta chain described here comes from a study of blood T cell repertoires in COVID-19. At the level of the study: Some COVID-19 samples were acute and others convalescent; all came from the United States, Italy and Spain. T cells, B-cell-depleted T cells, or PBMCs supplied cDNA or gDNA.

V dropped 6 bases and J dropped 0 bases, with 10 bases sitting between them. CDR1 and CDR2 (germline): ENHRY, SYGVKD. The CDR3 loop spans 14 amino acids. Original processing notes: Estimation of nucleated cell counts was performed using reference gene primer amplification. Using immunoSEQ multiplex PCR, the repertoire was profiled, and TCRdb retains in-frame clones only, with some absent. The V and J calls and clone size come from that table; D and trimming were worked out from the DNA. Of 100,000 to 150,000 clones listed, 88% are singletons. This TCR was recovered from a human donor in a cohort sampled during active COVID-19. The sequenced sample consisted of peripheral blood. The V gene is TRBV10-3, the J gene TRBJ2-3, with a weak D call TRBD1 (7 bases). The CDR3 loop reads CAIRPGGSTDTQYF. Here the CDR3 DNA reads TGTGCCATCAGACCAGGGGGGAGCACAGATACGCAGTATTTT.